The clone carrying this T cell receptor beta chain appeared a few times. The antigen remains undetermined. Just one base apart from a much larger clone, this may be a read error. The data were obtained in a study of metastatic and nonmetastatic thyroid tumors. All patients were untreated before thyroid surgery. Per the original data handling: Researchers built a distant-metastasis classifier for papillary thyroid cancer that drew on CDR3 differences across clinicopathological groups. TCRdb re-called the PCR reads with MiXCR. Here the V and J calls rest on TCRdb's processing, not on the authors' analysis. The sample contains just under 60,000 clones, 15% to 20% of which appear only once. CDR3 length: 12 amino acids. V was shortened by 2 bases and J by 8 bases, with 7 bases between the two germline ends. Germline CDR1 LNHDA, CDR2 SQIVND (reference sequence). Whole-study findings and limits: Versus benign nodules, malignant thyroid tumors reportedly had significantly higher TCR beta diversity, in blood and tumor.

The source is a male donor with papillary thyroid cancer or a benign thyroid nodule (not recorded which). Some clones in this sample may be carry-over from other donors' samples. The genes are TRBV19 and TRBJ2-1, with D hard to call. Sequenced input: blood. The CDR3 loop is CASSIWVDEQFF. The CDR3 nucleotides are TGTGCCAGTAGTATATGGGTTGATGAGCAGTTCTTC.